A selection of T cell receptor beta chains follows, all from one sample in a study of T cell responses to AZD1222 COVID-19 vaccine. Assay used: immunoSEQ multiplex PCR; TCRdb lists only in-frame clones, some missing. This table has approximately 140,000 clones, approximately 90% appearing once. The sequencing used peripheral blood, collected on day 0 of AZD1222 vaccination. The source is an adult in good health. The CDR3 runs from the conserved cysteine through the conserved F or W. The D gene is left open where the match is weak. Clone size is given for some rows only: seen once, a few or many times, or a class if the clone is expanded.

V gene: TRBV18; J gene: TRBJ1-1; D gene: -; clone size: -; CDR3 protein: CASSPTHNLRGTEAFF; CDR3 DNA: TGTGCCAGCTCACCAACTCACAACCTGAGGGGCACTGAAGCTTTCTTT
V gene: TRBV5-1; J gene: TRBJ2-1; D gene: -; clone size: -; CDR3 protein: CASSLGVNNEQFF; CDR3 DNA: TGCGCCAGCAGCTTGGGGGTAAACAATGAGCAGTTCTTC
V gene: TRBV12-3/TRBV12-4; J gene: TRBJ1-1; D gene: -; clone size: once; CDR3 protein: CASTNTPAGEGFF; CDR3 DNA: TGTGCCAGCACCAACACCCCCGCAGGGGAGGGTTTCTTT
V gene: TRBV19; J gene: TRBJ1-2; D gene: TRBD1; clone size: -; CDR3 protein: CASKGGTDYGYTF; CDR3 DNA: TGTGCCAGTAAAGGCGGGACAGACTATGGCTACACCTTC
V gene: TRBV9; J gene: TRBJ2-3; D gene: TRBD1; clone size: -; CDR3 protein: CASSVMTGIRTSDTQYF; CDR3 DNA: TGTGCCAGCAGCGTCATGACAGGGATACGTACCTCAGATACGCAGTATTTT
V gene: TRBV7-9; J gene: TRBJ1-2; D gene: -; clone size: -; CDR3 protein: CASSRTVTYGYTF; CDR3 DNA: TGTGCCAGCAGCCGAACAGTTACCTATGGCTACACCTTC
V gene: TRBV5-4; J gene: TRBJ2-5; D gene: -; clone size: -; CDR3 protein: CASSPPGQETQETQYF; CDR3 DNA: TGTGCCAGCAGCCCCCCAGGGCAGGAGACCCAAGAGACCCAGTACTTC
V gene: TRBV10-2; J gene: TRBJ1-5; D gene: -; clone size: -; CDR3 protein: CASTRQVSQPQHF; CDR3 DNA: TGCGCCAGCACCCGACAAGTGTCTCAGCCCCAGCATTTT
V gene: TRBV4-1; J gene: TRBJ1-6; D gene: TRBD1; clone size: few; CDR3 protein: CASSQETGAPNSPLHF; CDR3 DNA: TGCGCCAGCAGCCAAGAAACAGGGGCGCCCAATTCACCCCTCCACTTT
V gene: TRBV6-2/TRBV6-3; J gene: TRBJ2-1; D gene: -; clone size: -; CDR3 protein: CASSFAPRAYNEQFF; CDR3 DNA: TGTGCCAGCAGTTTCGCCCCGAGAGCCTACAATGAGCAGTTCTTC
V gene: TRBV10-3; J gene: TRBJ2-1; D gene: -; clone size: few; CDR3 protein: CAIRMANSYNEQFF; CDR3 DNA: TGTGCCATCAGGATGGCTAACTCCTACAATGAGCAGTTCTTC
V gene: TRBV28; J gene: TRBJ1-2; D gene: -; clone size: -; CDR3 protein: CASGYGVYGYTF; CDR3 DNA: TGTGCCAGCGGTTACGGAGTCTATGGCTACACCTTC
V gene: TRBV28; J gene: TRBJ1-5; D gene: -; clone size: -; CDR3 protein: CASSPWGQPQHF; CDR3 DNA: TGTGCCAGCAGTCCTTGGGGGCAGCCCCAGCATTTT
V gene: TRBV28; J gene: TRBJ1-2; D gene: -; clone size: few; CDR3 protein: CASSLRLYGYTF; CDR3 DNA: TGTGCCAGCAGTTTACGTCTCTATGGCTACACCTTC
V gene: TRBV4-1; J gene: TRBJ1-1; D gene: TRBD1; clone size: -; CDR3 protein: CASSHPGGREAFF; CDR3 DNA: TGCGCCAGCAGCCACCCAGGGGGCAGGGAAGCTTTCTTT
V gene: TRBV27; J gene: TRBJ1-1; D gene: -; clone size: -; CDR3 protein: CASSFRRAAEAFF; CDR3 DNA: TGTGCCAGCAGTTTTCGGCGGGCCGCTGAAGCTTTCTTT
V gene: TRBV12-3/TRBV12-4; J gene: TRBJ1-4; D gene: -; clone size: -; CDR3 protein: CASSRGNNEKLFF; CDR3 DNA: TGTGCCAGCAGTCGAGGCAACAATGAAAAACTGTTTTTT
V gene: TRBV27; J gene: TRBJ1-5; D gene: -; clone size: -; CDR3 protein: CASSFGVRQPQHF; CDR3 DNA: TGTGCCAGCAGTTTCGGGGTTCGGCAGCCCCAGCATTTT
V gene: TRBV9; J gene: TRBJ2-6; D gene: -; clone size: -; CDR3 protein: CASSVLPGAGANVLTF; CDR3 DNA: TGTGCCAGCAGCGTGCTGCCAGGGGCTGGGGCCAACGTCCTGACTTTC
V gene: TRBV4-3; J gene: TRBJ2-1; D gene: TRBD1; clone size: -; CDR3 protein: CASSQSPGHTGGNEQFF; CDR3 DNA: TGCGCCAGCAGCCAATCCCCCGGGCATACAGGGGGCAATGAGCAGTTCTTC
V gene: TRBV28; J gene: TRBJ1-5; D gene: -; clone size: -; CDR3 protein: CASSLQKSEYSNQPQHF; CDR3 DNA: TGTGCCAGCAGTTTACAGAAATCGGAATATAGCAATCAGCCCCAGCATTTT
V gene: TRBV5-1; J gene: TRBJ2-7; D gene: -; clone size: -; CDR3 protein: CASRGRGAEDEQYF; CDR3 DNA: TGCGCCAGCAGGGGGAGAGGGGCGGAGGACGAGCAGTACTTC
V gene: TRBV28; J gene: TRBJ2-5; D gene: -; clone size: -; CDR3 protein: CASSLSGTNQETQYF; CDR3 DNA: TGTGCCAGCAGTTTATCCGGGACGAATCAAGAGACCCAGTACTTC
V gene: TRBV7-2; J gene: TRBJ2-2; D gene: TRBD2; clone size: -; CDR3 protein: CASSRRLAGVIAGELFF; CDR3 DNA: TGTGCCAGCAGCCGCCGACTAGCGGGAGTAATCGCCGGGGAGCTGTTTTTT
V gene: TRBV27; J gene: TRBJ2-1; D gene: TRBD2; clone size: once; CDR3 protein: CASMGLAGTNEQFF; CDR3 DNA: TGTGCCAGCATGGGACTAGCGGGGACCAATGAGCAGTTCTTC
V gene: TRBV28; J gene: TRBJ1-6; D gene: TRBD1; clone size: -; CDR3 protein: CASSSPDRGINSPLHF; CDR3 DNA: TGTGCCAGCAGCTCCCCGGACAGGGGGATCAATTCACCCCTCCACTTT
V gene: TRBV11-3; J gene: TRBJ2-1; D gene: -; clone size: -; CDR3 protein: CASSLARAEQFF; CDR3 DNA: TGTGCCAGCAGCTTAGCTCGCGCTGAGCAGTTCTTC
V gene: TRBV5-1; J gene: TRBJ2-3; D gene: TRBD2; clone size: -; CDR3 protein: CASSWTSGVNTDTQYF; CDR3 DNA: TGCGCCAGCAGCTGGACTAGCGGGGTAAACACAGATACGCAGTATTTT
V gene: TRBV7-3; J gene: TRBJ2-5; D gene: -; clone size: -; CDR3 protein: CASSATGAAETQYF; CDR3 DNA: TGTGCCAGCAGCGCGACAGGCGCGGCAGAGACCCAGTACTTC
V gene: TRBV15; J gene: TRBJ1-5; D gene: -; clone size: few; CDR3 protein: CATSGGDQPQHF; CDR3 DNA: TGTGCCACCAGCGGCGGAGATCAGCCCCAGCATTTT
V gene: TRBV28; J gene: TRBJ2-6; D gene: -; clone size: -; CDR3 protein: CASSSTLSGANVLTF; CDR3 DNA: TGTGCCAGCAGTTCGACACTCTCTGGGGCCAACGTCCTGACTTTC
V gene: TRBV2; J gene: TRBJ1-1; D gene: -; clone size: -; CDR3 protein: CASRAQLNTEAFF; CDR3 DNA: TGTGCCAGCAGGGCCCAGCTGAACACTGAAGCTTTCTTT
V gene: TRBV9; J gene: TRBJ1-2; D gene: -; clone size: once; CDR3 protein: CASSGPRQTTFYTF; CDR3 DNA: TGTGCCAGCAGCGGCCCCAGACAGACTACATTCTACACCTTC
V gene: TRBV4-1; J gene: TRBJ1-2; D gene: TRBD1; clone size: -; CDR3 protein: CASSQMDRVSGYTF; CDR3 DNA: TGCGCCAGCAGCCAAATGGACAGGGTCTCTGGCTACACCTTC
V gene: TRBV3-1/TRBV3-2; J gene: TRBJ2-1; D gene: TRBD2; clone size: -; CDR3 protein: CASSHGTPGLAGGNSYNEQFF; CDR3 DNA: TGTGCCAGCAGCCACGGCACGCCGGGACTAGCGGGAGGAAACTCCTACAATGAGCAGTTCTTC
V gene: TRBV25-1; J gene: TRBJ2-2; D gene: TRBD1; clone size: -; CDR3 protein: CASELQGNGELFF; CDR3 DNA: TGTGCCAGCGAATTACAGGGGAACGGGGAGCTGTTTTTT
V gene: TRBV25-1; J gene: TRBJ2-1; D gene: TRBD2; clone size: -; CDR3 protein: CASSEHWTSGEQFF; CDR3 DNA: TGTGCCAGCAGTGAGCACTGGACTAGCGGGGAGCAGTTCTTC
V gene: TRBV7-2; J gene: TRBJ2-7; D gene: TRBD2; clone size: once; CDR3 protein: CASSLSGGPDEQYF; CDR3 DNA: TGTGCCAGCAGCTTATCGGGGGGGCCTGACGAGCAGTACTTC
V gene: TRBV30; J gene: TRBJ2-2; D gene: -; clone size: -; CDR3 protein: CAWSVLTGHTGELFF; CDR3 DNA: TGTGCCTGGAGTGTACTCACCGGACACACCGGGGAGCTGTTTTTT
V gene: TRBV27; J gene: TRBJ2-1; D gene: -; clone size: -; CDR3 protein: CATYTGRGGPSSYNEQFF; CDR3 DNA: TGTGCCACCTACACGGGCCGTGGTGGGCCCAGCTCCTACAATGAGCAGTTCTTC
V gene: TRBV11-3; J gene: TRBJ1-1; D gene: -; clone size: once; CDR3 protein: CASSLDSTRENTEAFF; CDR3 DNA: TGTGCCAGCAGCTTAGATTCGACCCGGGAAAACACTGAAGCTTTCTTT
V gene: TRBV2; J gene: TRBJ1-2; D gene: -; clone size: once; CDR3 protein: CASSPSGEYRYTF; CDR3 DNA: TGTGCCAGCAGTCCATCGGGGGAGTATCGCTACACCTTC
V gene: TRBV5-1; J gene: TRBJ2-5; D gene: -; clone size: -; CDR3 protein: CASSLGVRKETQYF; CDR3 DNA: TGCGCCAGCAGCTTGGGGGTCAGGAAAGAGACCCAGTACTTC
V gene: TRBV7-6; J gene: TRBJ2-1; D gene: TRBD2; clone size: -; CDR3 protein: CASRSTGGLAGGDEQFF; CDR3 DNA: TGTGCCTCTCGAAGCACAGGGGGACTAGCGGGAGGGGATGAGCAGTTCTTC
V gene: TRBV19; J gene: TRBJ1-4; D gene: -; clone size: -; CDR3 protein: CASSIGSSPLEKLFF; CDR3 DNA: TGTGCCAGTAGTATCGGGTCCTCCCCTCTGGAAAAACTGTTTTTT
V gene: TRBV28; J gene: TRBJ1-2; D gene: -; clone size: -; CDR3 protein: CASSPSGGYYTF; CDR3 DNA: TGTGCCAGCAGTCCATCCGGCGGCTACTACACCTTC
V gene: TRBV3-1/TRBV3-2; J gene: TRBJ1-1; D gene: -; clone size: once; CDR3 protein: CASSPFRGGTEAFF; CDR3 DNA: TGTGCCAGCAGCCCCTTCAGGGGTGGCACTGAAGCTTTCTTT
V gene: TRBV5-1; J gene: TRBJ1-6; D gene: TRBD1; clone size: -; CDR3 protein: CASSPGTGNSPLHF; CDR3 DNA: TGCGCCAGCAGCCCTGGGACAGGGAATTCACCCCTCCACTTT
V gene: TRBV28; J gene: TRBJ1-2; D gene: -; clone size: -; CDR3 protein: CASSLLSALGYTF; CDR3 DNA: TGTGCCAGCAGTTTATTATCAGCCCTTGGCTACACCTTC
V gene: TRBV19; J gene: TRBJ2-7; D gene: -; clone size: -; CDR3 protein: CASSIGPAEIVQYF; CDR3 DNA: TGTGCCAGTAGTATAGGGCCAGCAGAGATAGTCCAGTACTTC
V gene: TRBV27; J gene: TRBJ2-7; D gene: -; clone size: -; CDR3 protein: CASSLWAGGLSEQYF; CDR3 DNA: TGTGCCAGCAGTTTATGGGCTGGGGGCCTGAGCGAGCAGTACTTC
V gene: TRBV19; J gene: TRBJ2-1; D gene: -; clone size: -; CDR3 protein: CASSTYRAEQFF; CDR3 DNA: TGTGCCAGTAGTACATACAGGGCTGAGCAGTTCTTC
V gene: TRBV27; J gene: TRBJ1-2; D gene: TRBD1; clone size: -; CDR3 protein: CASSSTGELGYGYTF; CDR3 DNA: TGTGCCAGCAGTTCTACAGGGGAGTTGGGCTATGGCTACACCTTC
V gene: TRBV9; J gene: TRBJ1-3; D gene: -; clone size: -; CDR3 protein: CASSVAGNMNGNTIYF; CDR3 DNA: TGTGCCAGCAGCGTAGCTGGGAATATGAACGGAAACACCATATATTTT
V gene: TRBV7-3; J gene: TRBJ2-7; D gene: TRBD1; clone size: -; CDR3 protein: CASSPRTGDEQYF; CDR3 DNA: TGTGCCAGCAGCCCGAGGACAGGGGACGAGCAGTACTTC
V gene: TRBV7-9; J gene: TRBJ1-4; D gene: -; clone size: -; CDR3 protein: CASSPIGVGDEKLFF; CDR3 DNA: TGTGCCAGCAGCCCGATCGGGGTAGGCGATGAAAAACTGTTTTTT
V gene: TRBV3-1/TRBV3-2; J gene: TRBJ2-1; D gene: TRBD2; clone size: once; CDR3 protein: CASSQELAGGPYNEQFF; CDR3 DNA: TGTGCCAGCAGCCAAGAACTAGCGGGGGGCCCCTACAATGAGCAGTTCTTC